One TCR beta chain is described in this entry. Its antigen is undetermined. The data stem from a study of OX40 agonist ivuxolimab in advanced cancers. Overall study: Ivuxolimab was delivered to patients intravenously every 2 weeks at doses spanning 0.01 to 10 mg/kg. Overall study results and limits: Normalized expansion of T-cell clones was also low for some nonresponders.

Trimming shortened V by 7 bases and J by 4 bases, and 8 bases separated the two germline ends. CDR3 length: 12 amino acids. Germline loops: CDR1 MDHEN, CDR2 SYDVKM. Profiled with immunoSEQ multiplex PCR; TCRdb holds only in-frame clones, not every one. The data contain approximately 99,000 clones, roughly 95% of them singletons. The chain is built from TRBV28 and TRBJ1-5, with a tentative D call TRBD1 (5 bases). The sequencing used CD4+ or CD8+ T cells sorted from blood, collected in a trial of the OX40 agonist ivuxolimab. This clonotype originated in an adult with an advanced solid tumor such as melanoma, head and neck, liver or kidney cancer. The CDR3: CASTKGNQPQHF. In nucleotides, the CDR3 is TGTGCCAGCACGAAGGGGAATCAGCCCCAGCATTTT.